Shown below are 2 T cell receptor beta chains from a single sample sequenced in a study of CD8 T cells in ankylosing spondylitis. Findings and caveats of the study: Made up of fewer than ten highly homologous variants, a TCR beta motif appeared characteristic of ankylosing spondylitis blood.

No cognate antigen is known for these TCRs. TCRdb re-called the 5' RACE reads with MiXCR, one entry per CDR3 protein. The profile shows some 840,000 distinct CDR3 sequences, about 10% of them singletons. Sequencing used blood, either unsorted or a sorted T cell fraction (not recorded which). The receptors stem from a male donor with ankylosing spondylitis.

As to this clonotype: The germline gene is not matched at one end of the junction; a read error may be the cause. The DNA for the CDR3 is TGCTGTGCTGACGGGACTAGCGGGGGGGGTGACTCAGATACGCAGTATTTT. This codes for CCADGTSGGGDSDTQYF. This chain joins TRBV20-1 and TRBJ2-3, with 16 nucleotides matching TRBD2. This CDR3 has 17 amino acids. CDR1 is DFQATT and CDR2 is SNEGSKA in the germline V gene (reference sequence).

This clonotype was counted only a few times. The CDR3 DNA reads as TGCAGTGCTAGGGGGTCGAATGAAAAACTGTTTTTT. It yields the protein CSARGSNEKLFF. This chain uses TRBV20-1 with TRBJ1-4; D is uncertain. Germline V gene sequence: CDR1 DFQATT, CDR2 SNEGSKA (reference sequence). V was cut by 3 bases and J by 5 bases, with 7 bases left in between. The CDR3 contains 12 residues.